This T cell receptor (beta chain) was sequenced during a study of shared clonotypes between healthy human individuals. This clone was seen once. CDR3 length: 16 amino acids. Trimming at V came to 7 bases and at J to 2 bases, leaving 14 bases not matched to a gene. Per the germline V gene, CDR1 is MNHEY and CDR2 is SMNVEV (reference sequence). Only in-frame clones appear in the TCRdb table, and some are missing; sequencing was by immunoSEQ multiplex PCR. This sample yields roughly 2.4 million clones, of which under 97% are seen a single time; 0.1% to 0.15% belongs to the top ten. The clonotype was recovered from a man aged 18 to 30 in good health. The chain combines TRBV27 with TRBJ2-7, with 7 bases aligning to TRBD2. The material sequenced was naive CD4+ T cells sorted from blood. Subset specified: CD45RA+ positively selected. In nucleotides, the CDR3 is TGTGCCAGCACCCCTAGCGGCGGCGGGAGAACCTACGAGCAGTACTTC. Translating gives CASTPSGGGRTYEQYF.